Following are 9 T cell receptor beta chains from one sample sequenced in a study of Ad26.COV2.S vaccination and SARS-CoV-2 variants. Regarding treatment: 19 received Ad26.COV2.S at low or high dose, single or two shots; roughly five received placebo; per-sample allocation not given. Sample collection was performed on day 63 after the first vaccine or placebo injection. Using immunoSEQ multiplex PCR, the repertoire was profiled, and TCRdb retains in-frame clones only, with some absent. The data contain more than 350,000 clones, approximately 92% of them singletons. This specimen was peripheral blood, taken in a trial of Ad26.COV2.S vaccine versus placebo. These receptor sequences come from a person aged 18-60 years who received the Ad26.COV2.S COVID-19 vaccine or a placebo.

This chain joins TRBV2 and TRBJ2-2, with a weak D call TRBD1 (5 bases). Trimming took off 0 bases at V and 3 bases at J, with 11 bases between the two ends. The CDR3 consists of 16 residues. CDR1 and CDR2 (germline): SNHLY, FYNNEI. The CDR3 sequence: CASSEAPTDYTGELFF. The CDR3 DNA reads TGTGCCAGCAGTGAAGCGCCGACAGACTACACCGGGGAGCTGTTTTTT.

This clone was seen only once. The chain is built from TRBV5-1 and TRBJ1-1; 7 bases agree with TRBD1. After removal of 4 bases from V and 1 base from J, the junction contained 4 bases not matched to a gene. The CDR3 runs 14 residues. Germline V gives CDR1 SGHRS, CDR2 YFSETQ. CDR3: CASSRDRANTEAFF. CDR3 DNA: TGCGCCAGCAGCAGGGACAGAGCGAACACTGAAGCTTTCTTT.

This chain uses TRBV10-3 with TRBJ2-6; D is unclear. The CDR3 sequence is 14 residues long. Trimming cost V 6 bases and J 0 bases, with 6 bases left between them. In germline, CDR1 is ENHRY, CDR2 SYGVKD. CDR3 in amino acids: CAIRQNSGANVLTF. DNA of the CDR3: TGTGCCATCAGGCAAAACTCTGGGGCCAACGTCCTGACTTTC.

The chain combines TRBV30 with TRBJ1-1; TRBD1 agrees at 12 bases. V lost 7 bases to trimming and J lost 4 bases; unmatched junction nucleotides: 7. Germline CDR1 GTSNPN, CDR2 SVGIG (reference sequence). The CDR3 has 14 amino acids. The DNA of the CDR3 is TGTGCCTCGACCGGGACAGGGGGCTCCACTGAAGCTTTCTTT. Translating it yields CASTGTGGSTEAFF.

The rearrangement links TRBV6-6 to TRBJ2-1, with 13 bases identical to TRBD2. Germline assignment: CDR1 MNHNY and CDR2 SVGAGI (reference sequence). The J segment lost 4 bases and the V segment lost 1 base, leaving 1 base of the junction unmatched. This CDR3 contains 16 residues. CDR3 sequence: CASSYWTSGRYNEQFF. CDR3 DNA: TGTGCCAGCAGTTACTGGACTAGCGGGAGATACAATGAGCAGTTCTTC.

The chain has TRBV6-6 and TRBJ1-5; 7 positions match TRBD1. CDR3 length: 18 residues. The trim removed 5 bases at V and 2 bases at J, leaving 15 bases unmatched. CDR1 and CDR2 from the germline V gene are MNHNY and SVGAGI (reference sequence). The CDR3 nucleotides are TGTGCCAGCAGTCGATGGACAGGTTCGGGGGGTGGCAATCAGCCCCAGCATTTT. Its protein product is CASSRWTGSGGGNQPQHF.

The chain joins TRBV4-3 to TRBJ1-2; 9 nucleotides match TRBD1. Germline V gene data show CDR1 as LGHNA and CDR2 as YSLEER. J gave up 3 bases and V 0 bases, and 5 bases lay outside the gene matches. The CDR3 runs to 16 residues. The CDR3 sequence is CASSQEGQGTYYGYTF. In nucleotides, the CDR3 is TGCGCCAGCAGCCAAGAGGGACAGGGTACTTACTATGGCTACACCTTC.

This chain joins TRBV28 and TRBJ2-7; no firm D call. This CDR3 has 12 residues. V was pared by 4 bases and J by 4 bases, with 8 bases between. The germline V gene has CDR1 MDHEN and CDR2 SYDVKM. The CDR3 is CASSYAWYEQYF. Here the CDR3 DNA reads TGTGCCAGCAGTTACGCCTGGTACGAGCAGTACTTC. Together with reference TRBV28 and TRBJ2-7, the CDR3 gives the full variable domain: DVKVTQSSRYLVKRTGEKVFLECVQDMDHENMFWYRQDPGLGLRLIYFSYDVKMKEKGDIPEGYSVSREKKERFSLILESASTNQTSMYLCASSYAWYEQYFGPGTRLTVT.

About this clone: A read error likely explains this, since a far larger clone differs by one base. CDR3 amino acids: CASSFSYEQYF. The CDR3 coding sequence is TGTGCCAGCAGTTTCTCTTACGAGCAGTACTTC. V gene TRBV6-6 combines with J gene TRBJ2-7; D gene uncertain. This CDR3 has 11 residues. Trimming pared 4 bases from V and 4 bases from J, leaving 5 bases between. Germline assignment: CDR1 MNHNY and CDR2 SVGAGI (reference sequence).